This T cell receptor beta chain was documented in a study of T cell responses to AZD1222 COVID-19 vaccine. As for the study in general: Second-dose intervals of approximately 4 or approximately 12 weeks were pooled.

CDR1 and CDR2 (germline): SGHNT, YENEEA. Losses at the gene ends were 5 bases for V and 2 bases for J; bases not matched to a gene: 4. This CDR3 spans 14 amino acids. Worth noting for this clone: Its cognate antigen is unknown.

Study-level points and caveats: Repertoires were collected only later (after the peak T cell response had occurred).

The table came from immunoSEQ multiplex PCR; TCRdb's copy has only in-frame clones and leaves some out. The data contain 100,000 to 150,000 clones, about nine tenths of them singletons. The chain joins TRBV11-3 to TRBJ2-7, with TRBD2 matching over 9 bases. The sequencing used peripheral blood, collected on day 0 of AZD1222 vaccination. The origin of this receptor is an adult in good health. The CDR3 here is CASSPTSGPYEQYF. CDR3 sequence (DNA): TGTGCCAGCAGCCCGACTAGCGGACCCTACGAGCAGTACTTC.